Detailed here is one T cell receptor beta chain. The clone's antigen remains unknown. No base quality values were provided; no much bigger clone lies one nucleotide off. The sample belongs to a study of OX40 agonist ivuxolimab in advanced cancers. In the study overall: The costimulatory receptor OX40 (CD134) was targeted by ivuxolimab, a fully human IgG2 agonistic monoclonal antibody. Prior anti-PD-1, anti-PD-L1 or anti-CTLA-4 therapy was permitted, and checkpoint inhibitors had been received by 30% to 40% of dose-escalation patients. Intravenous ivuxolimab was administered to patients every 2 weeks at six dose levels: 0.01, 0.1, 0.3, 1.5, 3 and 10 mg/kg. In the dose-escalation cohort, 65% to 85% of patients were male, and the mean age was 60 years with a range of roughly 23 to 79. The paper covers the monotherapy dose-escalation part of the phase I ivuxolimab trial, which included N ≈ 50 patients. Of the roughly 51 patients in dose escalation, around 20 had hepatocellular carcinoma, some 15 had melanoma, 9 had renal cell carcinoma and 9 had head and neck cancer. Partial responses occurred in three dose-escalation patients: two with cutaneous melanoma and one with hepatocellular carcinoma. The purpose of peripheral TCRbeta sequencing was to test whether ivuxolimab changed TCR sequence diversity and led to clonal T-cell expansion. Findings and caveats that apply to the study as a whole: Low levels of normalized T-cell clonal expansion were also shown by some nonresponding patients. Partial responders in the 0.1-3.0 mg/kg groups had among the lowest normalized peripheral clonal expansion, especially among CD8+ T cells. After ivuxolimab, CD8+ T cells had more expanded clones than CD4+ T cells on average. Antigen specificity was not determined for the clonally expanded peripheral T cells. At doses from 0.1 to 3.0 mg/kg, clonal expansion was seen in both CD4+ and CD8+ blood T cells between baseline and week 6.

For sequencing of the TCRbeta CDR3 region, genomic DNA was extracted from the sorted cells. The immunoSEQ Assay was used for sequencing of TCRbeta CDR3 regions. The source is immuneACCESS, and TCRdb retained only in-frame sequences with V and J called. Part of the clones is not carried over; for the studies checked, unresolved V genes explain less than half of this, and the remainder is unexplained. Present in this sample are around 70,000 clones, roughly 84% of which were seen just once. The ten largest make up about 7% of the sample. Patients with autoimmune disease history or receiving systemic immunosuppression were excluded from the trial. Peripheral blood for TCR sequencing was collected from all dose cohorts at baseline, on cycle 4 day 1, and on cycle 7 day 1. Samples were obtained from an open-label, multicenter, first-in-human phase I dose-escalation trial of ivuxolimab. Adults with locally advanced or metastatic head and neck squamous cell, hepatocellular, melanoma or renal cell carcinoma were enrolled in the trial. Before TCR sequencing, CD4+ T cells and CD8+ T cells were sorted from peripheral blood as separate populations.

The receptor's source is an adult with an advanced solid tumor such as melanoma, head and neck, liver or kidney cancer. The sample in question was CD4+ or CD8+ T cells sorted from blood, obtained in a trial of the OX40 agonist ivuxolimab.

The sequence in DNA is TGTGCCAGCAGCTTCGATCCGAGTCGGCAGGGGACGGGTGGCTACACCTTC. This codes for CASSFDPSRQGTGGYTF. The V and J segments used are TRBV7-2 and TRBJ1-2; TRBD1 is a possible D gene, resting on 6 matching bases. From a lookup of the germline V gene, CDR1 and CDR2 are SGHTA and FQGNSA. There are 17 amino acids in the CDR3, from cysteine to phenylalanine inclusive. Only the CDR3 portion is preserved as DNA: 51 bases, with reading frame beginning at the first base. V is reduced by 3 bases and J by 7 bases, leaving a spacing of 24 bases between them. Where the CDR3 stops, the reference TRBV7-2 and TRBJ1-2 genes take over; the full variable domain is GAGVSQSPSNKVTEKGKDVELRCDPISGHTALYWYRQSLGQGLEFLIYFQGNSAPDKSGLPSDRFSAERTGGSVSTLTIQRTQQEDSAVYLCASSFDPSRQGTGGYTFGSGTRLTVV.